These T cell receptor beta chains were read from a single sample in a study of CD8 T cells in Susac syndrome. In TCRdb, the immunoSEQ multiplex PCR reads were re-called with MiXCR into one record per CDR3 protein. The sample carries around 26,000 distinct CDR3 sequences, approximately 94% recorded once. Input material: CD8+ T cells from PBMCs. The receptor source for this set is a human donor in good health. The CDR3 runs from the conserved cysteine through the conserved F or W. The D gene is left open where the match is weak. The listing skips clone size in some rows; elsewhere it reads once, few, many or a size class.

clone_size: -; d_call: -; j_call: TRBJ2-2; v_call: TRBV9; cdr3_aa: CASSVVLGGELFF; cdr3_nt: TGTGCCAGCAGCGTAGTGCTCGGCGGGGAGCTGTTTTTT
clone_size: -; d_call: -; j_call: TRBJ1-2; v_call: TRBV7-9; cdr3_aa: CASSPRLKTPNYGYTF; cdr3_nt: TGTGCCAGCAGCCCCCGATTAAAGACACCGAACTATGGCTACACCTTC
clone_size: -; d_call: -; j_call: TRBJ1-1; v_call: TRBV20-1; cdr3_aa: CSAKGGGKGLVNTEAFF; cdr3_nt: TGCAGTGCTAAAGGGGGGGGAAAGGGCCTGGTGAACACTGAAGCTTTCTTT
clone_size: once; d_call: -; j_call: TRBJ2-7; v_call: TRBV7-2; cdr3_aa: CASSFAPGETYEQYF; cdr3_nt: TGTGCCAGCAGCTTTGCGCCGGGGGAAACCTACGAGCAGTACTTC
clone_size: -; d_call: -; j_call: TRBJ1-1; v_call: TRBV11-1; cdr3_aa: CASSLAAPLWNRSKSNTEAFF; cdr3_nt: TGTGCCAGCAGCTTAGCGGCCCCCCTATGGAACAGGAGCAAATCGAACACTGAAGCTTTCTTT
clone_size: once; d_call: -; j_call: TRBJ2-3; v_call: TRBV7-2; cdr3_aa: CASSPLWGAVDTQYF; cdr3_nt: TGTGCCAGCAGCCCCCTATGGGGGGCCGTAGATACGCAGTATTTT
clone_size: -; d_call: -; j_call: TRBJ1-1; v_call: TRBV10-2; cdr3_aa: CASREGLDTEAFF; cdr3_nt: TGCGCCAGCAGGGAGGGGTTGGACACTGAAGCTTTCTTT
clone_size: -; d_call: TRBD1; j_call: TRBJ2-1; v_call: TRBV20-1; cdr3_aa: CSVQGRQGADEQFF; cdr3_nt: TGCAGTGTTCAAGGGCGACAGGGGGCTGATGAGCAGTTCTTC
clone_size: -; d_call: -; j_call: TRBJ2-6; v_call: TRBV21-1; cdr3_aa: CASGGKDRGASGANVLTF; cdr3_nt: TGTGCCAGCGGGGGCAAGGACAGGGGTGCCTCTGGGGCCAACGTCCTGACTTTC
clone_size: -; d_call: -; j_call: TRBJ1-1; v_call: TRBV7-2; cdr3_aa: CASSLSRWGLGMNTEAFF; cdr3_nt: TGTGCCAGCAGCCTCTCACGGTGGGGGTTGGGGATGAACACTGAAGCTTTCTTT
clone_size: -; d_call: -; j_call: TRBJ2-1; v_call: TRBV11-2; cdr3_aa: CASSLVAGYYNEQFF; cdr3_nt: TGTGCCAGCAGCTTAGTCGCCGGTTACTACAATGAGCAGTTCTTC
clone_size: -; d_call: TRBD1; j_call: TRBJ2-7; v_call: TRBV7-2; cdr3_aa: CASSSPDRALSYEQYF; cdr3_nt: TGTGCCAGCAGCTCTCCGGACAGGGCCCTCTCCTACGAGCAGTACTTC
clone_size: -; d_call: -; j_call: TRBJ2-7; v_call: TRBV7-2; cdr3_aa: CASSFWTYEQYF; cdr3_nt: TGTGCCAGCAGCTTCTGGACCTACGAGCAGTACTTC
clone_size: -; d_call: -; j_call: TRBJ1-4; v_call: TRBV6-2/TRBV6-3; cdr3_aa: CASSYSRMPNEKLFF; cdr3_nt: TGTGCCAGCAGTTACTCGAGGATGCCAAATGAAAAACTGTTTTTT
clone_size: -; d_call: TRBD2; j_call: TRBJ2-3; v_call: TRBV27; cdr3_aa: CASSRNLAGPLDTQYF; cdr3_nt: TGTGCCAGCAGCAGGAACTTAGCGGGGCCCCTAGATACGCAGTATTTT
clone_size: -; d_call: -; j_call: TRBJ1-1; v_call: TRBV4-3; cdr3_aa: CASSQEGREDAEAFF; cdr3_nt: TGCGCCAGCAGCCAAGAAGGCAGGGAGGACGCTGAAGCTTTCTTT
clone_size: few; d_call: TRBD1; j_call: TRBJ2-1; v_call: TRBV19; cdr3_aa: CASSTTGFSYNEQFF; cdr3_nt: TGTGCCAGTAGTACGACAGGGTTCTCCTACAATGAGCAGTTCTTC
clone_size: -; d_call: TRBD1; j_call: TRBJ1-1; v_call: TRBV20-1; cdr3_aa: CSAWDSWNTEAFF; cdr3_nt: TGCAGTGCTTGGGACAGCTGGAACACTGAAGCTTTCTTT
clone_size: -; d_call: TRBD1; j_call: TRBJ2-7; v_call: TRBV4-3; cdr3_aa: CASSQVTGDSYEQYF; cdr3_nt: TGCGCCAGCAGCCAAGTAACAGGGGACTCCTACGAGCAGTACTTC
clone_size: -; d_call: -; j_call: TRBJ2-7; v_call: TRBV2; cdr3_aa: CASRAPEPYEQYF; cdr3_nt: TGTGCCAGTAGGGCCCCCGAGCCCTACGAGCAGTACTTC
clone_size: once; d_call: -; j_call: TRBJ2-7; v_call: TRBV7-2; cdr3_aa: CASSFRDTSSYEQYF; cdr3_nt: TGTGCCAGCAGTTTTCGGGACACCTCCTCCTACGAGCAGTACTTC
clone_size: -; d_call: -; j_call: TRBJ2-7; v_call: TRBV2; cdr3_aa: CASGGDSSYEQYF; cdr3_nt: TGTGCCAGCGGCGGGGACTCCTCCTACGAGCAGTACTTC
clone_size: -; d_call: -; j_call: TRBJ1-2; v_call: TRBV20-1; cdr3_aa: CSASGPDGANYGYTF; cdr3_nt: TGCAGTGCTAGCGGCCCGGACGGAGCTAACTATGGCTACACCTTC
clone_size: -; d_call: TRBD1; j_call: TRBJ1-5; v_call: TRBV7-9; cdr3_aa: CASSLTGDPNQPQHF; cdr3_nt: TGTGCCAGCAGCCTTACAGGGGACCCCAATCAGCCCCAGCATTTT
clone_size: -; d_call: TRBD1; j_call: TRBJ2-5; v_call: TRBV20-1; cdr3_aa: CSARGTGEIETQYF; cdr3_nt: TGCAGTGCTAGGGGGACAGGGGAGATTGAGACCCAGTACTTC
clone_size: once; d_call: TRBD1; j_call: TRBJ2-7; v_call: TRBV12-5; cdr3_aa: CASGLPGQVSYEQYF; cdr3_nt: TGTGCTAGTGGTCTACCCGGACAGGTTTCCTACGAGCAGTACTTC
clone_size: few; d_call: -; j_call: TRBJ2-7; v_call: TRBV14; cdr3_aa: CASSQAYEQYF; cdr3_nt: TGTGCCAGCAGCCAAGCCTACGAGCAGTACTTC
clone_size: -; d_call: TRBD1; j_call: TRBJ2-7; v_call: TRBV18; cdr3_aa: CASSRTGQGNYEQYF; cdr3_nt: TGTGCCAGCTCACGGACGGGACAGGGGAACTACGAGCAGTACTTC
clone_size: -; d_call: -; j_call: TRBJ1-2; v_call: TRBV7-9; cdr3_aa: CASSLATGAYGYTF; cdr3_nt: TGTGCCAGCAGCTTAGCGACGGGAGCCTATGGCTACACCTTC
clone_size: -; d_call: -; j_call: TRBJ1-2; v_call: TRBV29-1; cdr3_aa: CSVFIRRQDPNGDYGYTF; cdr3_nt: TGCAGCGTTTTCATTAGGAGACAGGACCCAAACGGGGACTATGGCTACACCTTC
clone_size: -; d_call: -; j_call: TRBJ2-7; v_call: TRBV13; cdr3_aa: CASSLGNSDEQYF; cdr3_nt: TGTGCCAGCAGCCTCGGGAACTCCGACGAGCAGTACTTC
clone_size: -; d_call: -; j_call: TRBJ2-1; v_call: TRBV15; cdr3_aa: CATSADEGPYNEQFF; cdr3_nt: TGTGCCACCAGCGCAGACGAGGGCCCCTACAATGAGCAGTTCTTC
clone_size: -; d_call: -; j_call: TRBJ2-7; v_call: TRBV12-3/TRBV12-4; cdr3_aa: CASTPWGGYEQYF; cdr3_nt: TGTGCCAGCACTCCATGGGGAGGCTACGAGCAGTACTTC
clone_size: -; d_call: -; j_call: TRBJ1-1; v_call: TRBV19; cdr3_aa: CASSGIRGTEAFF; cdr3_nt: TGTGCCAGTAGTGGAATCAGGGGCACTGAAGCTTTCTTT
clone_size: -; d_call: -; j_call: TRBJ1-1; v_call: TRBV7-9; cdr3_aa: CASSLDLTGGEAFF; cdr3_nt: TGTGCCAGCAGCTTAGACCTCACGGGCGGGGAAGCTTTCTTT
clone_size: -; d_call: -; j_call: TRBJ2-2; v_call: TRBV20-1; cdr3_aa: CSARGVSGNTGELFF; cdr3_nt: TGCAGTGCTAGGGGGGTGTCCGGCAACACCGGGGAGCTGTTTTTT
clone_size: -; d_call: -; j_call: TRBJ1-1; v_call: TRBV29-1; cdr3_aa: CSAREGGPEAFF; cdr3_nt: TGCAGCGCGAGGGAGGGCGGGCCTGAAGCTTTCTTT
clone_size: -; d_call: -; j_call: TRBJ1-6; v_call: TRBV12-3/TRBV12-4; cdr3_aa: CASSLGRQYNSPLHF; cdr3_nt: TGTGCCAGCAGCCTGGGACGGCAATATAATTCACCCCTCCACTTT
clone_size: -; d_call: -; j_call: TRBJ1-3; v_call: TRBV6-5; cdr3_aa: CASSYSEPPKGNTIYF; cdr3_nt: TGTGCCAGCAGTTACTCGGAGCCACCTAAGGGGAACACCATATATTTT
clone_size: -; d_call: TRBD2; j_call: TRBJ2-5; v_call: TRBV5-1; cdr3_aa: CASSSGLAGAIQETQYF; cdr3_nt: TGCGCCAGCAGCTCCGGACTAGCGGGGGCAATCCAAGAGACCCAGTACTTC
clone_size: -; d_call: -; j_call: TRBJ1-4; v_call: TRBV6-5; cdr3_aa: CASSYAGVNEKLFF; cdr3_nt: TGTGCCAGCAGTTACGCGGGAGTTAATGAAAAACTGTTTTTT
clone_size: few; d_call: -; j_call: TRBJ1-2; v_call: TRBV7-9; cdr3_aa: CASSLGTGGNYGYTF; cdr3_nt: TGTGCCAGCAGCTTAGGGACGGGGGGGAACTATGGCTACACCTTC
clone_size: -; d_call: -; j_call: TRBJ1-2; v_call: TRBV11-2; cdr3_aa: CASSFHLGRRGDYGYTF; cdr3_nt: TGTGCCAGCAGCTTCCATTTGGGTCGGAGGGGTGACTATGGCTACACCTTC
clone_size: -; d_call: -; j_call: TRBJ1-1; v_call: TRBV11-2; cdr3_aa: CASSLVGSDEAFF; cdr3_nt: TGTGCCAGCAGCTTAGTCGGGTCGGATGAAGCTTTCTTT
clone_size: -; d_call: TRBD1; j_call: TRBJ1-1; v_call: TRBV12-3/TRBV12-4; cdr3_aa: CASSLGGIDREDTEAFF; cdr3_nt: TGTGCCAGCAGCTTAGGGGGAATCGACAGGGAGGACACTGAAGCTTTCTTT
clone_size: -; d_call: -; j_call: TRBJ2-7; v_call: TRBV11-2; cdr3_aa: CASSSSKAAVYEQYF; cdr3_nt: TGTGCCAGCAGCTCTTCAAAGGCAGCCGTCTACGAGCAGTACTTC